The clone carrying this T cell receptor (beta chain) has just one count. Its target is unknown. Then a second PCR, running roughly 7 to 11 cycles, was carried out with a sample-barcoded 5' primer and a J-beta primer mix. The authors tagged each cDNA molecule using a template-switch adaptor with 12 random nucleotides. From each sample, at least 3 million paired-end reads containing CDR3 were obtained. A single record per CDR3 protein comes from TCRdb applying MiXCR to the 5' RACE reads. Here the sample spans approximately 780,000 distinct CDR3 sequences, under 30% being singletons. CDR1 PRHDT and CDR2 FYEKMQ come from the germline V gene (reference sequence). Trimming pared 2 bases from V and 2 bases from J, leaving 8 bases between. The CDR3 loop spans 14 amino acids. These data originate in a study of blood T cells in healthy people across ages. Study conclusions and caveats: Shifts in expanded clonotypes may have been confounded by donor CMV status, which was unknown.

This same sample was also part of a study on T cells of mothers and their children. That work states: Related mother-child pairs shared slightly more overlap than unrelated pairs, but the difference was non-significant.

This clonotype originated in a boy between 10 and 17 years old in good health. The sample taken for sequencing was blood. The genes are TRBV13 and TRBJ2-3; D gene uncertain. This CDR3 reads CASSLRLHTDTQYF. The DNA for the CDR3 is TGTGCCAGCAGCTTACGACTTCACACAGATACGCAGTATTTT.